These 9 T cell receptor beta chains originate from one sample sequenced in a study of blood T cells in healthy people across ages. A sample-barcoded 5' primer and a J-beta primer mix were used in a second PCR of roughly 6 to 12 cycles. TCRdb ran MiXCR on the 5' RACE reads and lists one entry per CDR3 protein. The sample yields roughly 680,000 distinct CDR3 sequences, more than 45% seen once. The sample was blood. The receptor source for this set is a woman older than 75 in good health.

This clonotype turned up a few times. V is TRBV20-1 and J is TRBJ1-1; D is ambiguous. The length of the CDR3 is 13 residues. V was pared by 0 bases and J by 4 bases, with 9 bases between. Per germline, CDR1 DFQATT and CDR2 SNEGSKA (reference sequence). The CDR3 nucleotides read TGCAGTGCTAGAGATCCCCGGGGCACTGAAGCTTTCTTT. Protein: CSARDPRGTEAFF.

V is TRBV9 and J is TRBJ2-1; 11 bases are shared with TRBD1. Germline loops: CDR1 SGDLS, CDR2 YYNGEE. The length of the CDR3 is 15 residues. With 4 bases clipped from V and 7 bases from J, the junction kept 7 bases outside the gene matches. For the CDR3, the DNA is TGTGCCAGCAGCCTAGACGGGACAGGGGGAAATGAGCAGTTCTTC. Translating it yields CASSLDGTGGNEQFF.

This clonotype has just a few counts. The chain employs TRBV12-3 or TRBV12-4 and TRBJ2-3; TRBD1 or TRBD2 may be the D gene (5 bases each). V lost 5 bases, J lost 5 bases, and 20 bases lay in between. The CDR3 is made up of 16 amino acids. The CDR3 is CASSPRGKGIGDTQYF. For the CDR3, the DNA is TGTGCCAGCAGTCCCCGGGGCAAAGGAATTGGAGATACGCAGTATTTT.

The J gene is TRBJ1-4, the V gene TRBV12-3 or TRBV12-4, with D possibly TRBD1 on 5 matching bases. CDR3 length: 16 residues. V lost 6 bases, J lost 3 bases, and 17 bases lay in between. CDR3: CASSQDGGIANEKLFF. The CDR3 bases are TGTGCCAGCAGCCAAGACGGGGGGATAGCTAATGAAAAACTGTTTTTT.

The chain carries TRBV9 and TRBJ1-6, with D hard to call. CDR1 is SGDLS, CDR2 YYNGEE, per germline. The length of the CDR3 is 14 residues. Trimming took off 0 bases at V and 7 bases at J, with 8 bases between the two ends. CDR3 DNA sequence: TGTGCCAGCAGCGTAGGGGGATCCAATTCACCCCTCCACTTT. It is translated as CASSVGGSNSPLHF.

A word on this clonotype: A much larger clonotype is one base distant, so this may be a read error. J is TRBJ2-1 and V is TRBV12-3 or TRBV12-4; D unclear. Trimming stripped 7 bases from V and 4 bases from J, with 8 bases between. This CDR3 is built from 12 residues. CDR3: CASISGYNEQFF. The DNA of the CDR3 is TGTGCCAGCATTTCTGGGTACAATGAGCAGTTCTTC.

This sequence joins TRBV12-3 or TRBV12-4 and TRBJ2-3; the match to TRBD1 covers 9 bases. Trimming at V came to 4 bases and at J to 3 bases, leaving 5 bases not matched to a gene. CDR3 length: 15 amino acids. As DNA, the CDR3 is TGTGCCAGCAGTTCCGGACAGGGGTGGACAGATACGCAGTATTTT. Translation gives CASSSGQGWTDTQYF.

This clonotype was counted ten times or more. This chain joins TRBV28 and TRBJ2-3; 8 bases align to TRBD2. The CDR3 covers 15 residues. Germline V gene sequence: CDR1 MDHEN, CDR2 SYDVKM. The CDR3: CGFTGGRHRTDTQYF. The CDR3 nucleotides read TGTGGCTTCACGGGGGGGAGGCACAGAACAGATACGCAGTATTTT.

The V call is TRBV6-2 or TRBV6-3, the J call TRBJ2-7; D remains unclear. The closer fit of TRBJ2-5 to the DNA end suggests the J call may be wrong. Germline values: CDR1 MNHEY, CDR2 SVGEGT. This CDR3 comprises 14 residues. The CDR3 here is CASRPATVQETQYF. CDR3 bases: TGTGCCAGCAGACCCGCGACCGTTCAAGAGACCCAGTACTTC.